A selection of T cell receptor beta chains follows, all from one sample in a study of shared clonotypes between healthy human individuals. Profiling relied on immunoSEQ multiplex PCR, and the TCRdb table lists in-frame clones only, not all of them. The sample yields about 470,000 clones, around 75% seen once. Sequences were obtained from PBMCs. The receptors originated from a woman in her thirties or forties in good health. Some clones in this sample may be carry-over from other donors' samples. The CDR3 runs from the conserved cysteine through the conserved F or W. The D gene is left open where the match is weak. Rows may omit the clone size; those that give it use once, few, many or a size class.

TRBV28	TRBJ2-7	NA	TRBD1	CASSFKTGGLSYEQYF	TGTGCCAGCAGTTTTAAGACAGGGGGCTTATCCTACGAGCAGTACTTC
TRBV18	TRBJ2-3	NA	NA	CASSPRGRNIQTDTQYF	TGTGCCAGCTCACCTCGGGGGAGAAATATTCAAACAGATACGCAGTATTTT
TRBV28	TRBJ1-5	NA	NA	CASRKGGSNQPQHF	TGTGCCAGCAGAAAAGGGGGAAGCAATCAGCCCCAGCATTTT
TRBV5-6	TRBJ2-3	NA	NA	CASSLARWVTITDTQYF	TGTGCCAGCAGCTTGGCGAGGTGGGTTACAATCACAGATACGCAGTATTTT
TRBV13	TRBJ2-7	NA	NA	CASSLGPSHYEQYF	TGTGCCAGCAGCTTAGGACCGAGTCACTACGAGCAGTACTTC
TRBV7-8	TRBJ2-3	NA	TRBD2	CASSPEAGGRSDTQYF	TGTGCCAGCAGCCCGGAAGCGGGAGGAAGGTCAGATACGCAGTATTTT
TRBV18	TRBJ1-2	NA	TRBD1	CASSPQGQTTNYGYTF	TGTGCCAGCTCACCCCAGGGACAGACTACTAACTATGGCTACACCTTC
TRBV2	TRBJ2-5	NA	TRBD1	CASSPRQGQETQYF	TGTGCCAGCAGTCCACGACAGGGACAAGAGACCCAGTACTTC
TRBV10-3	TRBJ2-3	NA	NA	CAISESSRLGGPTDTQYF	TGTGCCATCAGTGAGTCCTCGAGACTAGGGGGACCCACAGATACGCAGTATTTT
TRBV28	TRBJ2-7	NA	TRBD2	CASRGAGTREGEQYF	TGTGCCAGCAGGGGTGCGGGGACTAGGGAGGGCGAGCAGTACTTC
TRBV29-1	TRBJ2-5	once	TRBD2	CSVFSWEGGETQYF	TGCAGCGTTTTCAGTTGGGAGGGAGGGGAGACCCAGTACTTC
TRBV19	TRBJ2-7	few	TRBD1	CASSIGDSYEQYF	TGTGCCAGTAGTATCGGGGACAGTTACGAGCAGTACTTC
TRBV5-1	TRBJ2-7	NA	TRBD2	CASSLRTSGFQGTYEQYF	TGCGCCAGCAGCTTGCGGACTAGCGGGTTCCAGGGGACCTACGAGCAGTACTTC
TRBV18	TRBJ1-2	NA	TRBD1	CASSLQGASNYGYTF	TGTGCCAGCTCACTACAGGGGGCATCGAACTATGGCTACACCTTC
TRBV28	TRBJ1-1	many	NA	CASSFSGRPMSYEAFF	TGTGCCAGCAGTTTTTCTGGCCGGCCTATGTCGTATGAAGCTTTCTTT
TRBV14	TRBJ1-2	NA	NA	CASSQDHSRPSGYTF	TGTGCCAGCAGCCAAGATCACAGTCGTCCTTCTGGCTACACCTTC
TRBV27	TRBJ2-3	NA	NA	CASSPQPLITDTQYF	TGTGCCAGCAGTCCCCAGCCCCTAATCACAGATACGCAGTATTTT
TRBV10-3	TRBJ2-3	NA	NA	CAIAISDTQYF	TGTGCCATCGCCATTTCAGATACGCAGTATTTT
TRBV7-2	TRBJ1-1	NA	NA	CASSFLTEGAFF	TGTGCCAGCAGCTTCCTGACAGAGGGAGCTTTCTTT
TRBV15	TRBJ2-7	NA	TRBD1	CATSRDGGTGSYEQYF	TGTGCCACCAGCAGAGATGGAGGGACAGGCTCCTACGAGCAGTACTTC
TRBV19	TRBJ2-7	few	TRBD1	CASSWDRESAEQYF	TGTGCCAGTAGCTGGGACAGGGAATCGGCCGAGCAGTACTTC
TRBV11-2	TRBJ2-5	few	NA	CASSLGPTGETQYF	TGTGCCAGCAGCTTGGGCCCCACTGGAGAGACCCAGTACTTC
TRBV11-2	TRBJ2-1	NA	TRBD2	CASNLPLAGSSYNEQFF	TGTGCCAGCAACTTACCCCTAGCGGGAAGCTCCTACAATGAGCAGTTCTTC
TRBV7-9	TRBJ2-7	once	TRBD1	CASSLGTGGGQYF	TGTGCCAGCAGCTTAGGAACAGGGGGTGGGCAGTACTTC
TRBV18	TRBJ2-5	NA	TRBD1	CASSRPGTGAETQYF	TGTGCCAGCTCACGACCCGGGACAGGGGCAGAGACCCAGTACTTC
TRBV10-2	TRBJ2-3	NA	TRBD2	CASREGGTSGPPRYF	TGCGCCAGCAGGGAGGGCGGAACTAGCGGCCCTCCCCGGTATTTT
TRBV9	TRBJ2-3	NA	TRBD2	CASSVDGGRVSDTQYF	TGTGCCAGCAGCGTAGATGGCGGGAGGGTTTCAGATACGCAGTATTTT
TRBV28	TRBJ2-2	once	NA	CASSLNRATNTGELFF	TGTGCCAGCAGTTTGAACAGGGCTACGAACACCGGGGAGCTGTTTTTT
TRBV7-8	TRBJ2-7	NA	NA	CASSITQPPGEQYF	TGTGCCAGCAGCATCACCCAACCCCCCGGCGAGCAGTACTTC
TRBV6-1	TRBJ2-1	NA	NA	CASSPGLSTYNEQFF	TGTGCCAGCAGCCCGGGACTCTCAACCTACAATGAGCAGTTCTTC
TRBV20-1	TRBJ2-5	NA	NA	CSAGITETQYF	TGCAGTGCTGGGATTACGGAGACCCAGTACTTC
TRBV30	TRBJ1-5	NA	TRBD1	CAWSVGGFRPQHF	TGTGCCTGGAGTGTAGGGGGCTTTCGGCCCCAGCATTTT